This entry lists 15 T cell receptor beta chains sequenced from one sample in a study of Graves' ophthalmopathy and Graves' hyperthyroidism (dated by TCRdb to 2016 to 2019). Instrument on record: Illumina HiSeq 2000. For repertoire sequencing, TCR beta CDR3 regions were amplified from RNA transcripts. The first round of RT-PCR was done with HTBI primers and the Qiagen OneStep RT-PCR kit, and was followed by a second round of multiplex PCR, then size selection and purification. The public reads were reanalyzed by TCRdb: fastp trimming at Q25, MiXCR alignment, in-frame beta chains only. Under each unique CDR3 protein, matching rows form one entry showing the most common genes and DNA. This sample comprises around 400,000 distinct CDR3 sequences, 20% to 25% of them detected only once. The ten largest clonotypes hold 2.5% to 3.5% of the sample. The source material was peripheral blood. These receptors originate from a young woman with stable Graves' hyperthyroidism. Donor details come from another sample of the same person, matched by shared clones.

As to this clonotype: One junction end disagrees with the germline gene, perhaps due to a read error. The V gene is TRBV5-1, the J gene TRBJ1-1; weak D call: TRBD1 (5 bases). The CDR3 extends over 16 amino acids. Germline CDR1 SGHRS, CDR2 YFSETQ. CDR3 DNA sequence: TGCGCCAGCAGCTTGGATACAGGAAGTATGAACACTGAAGCTTGCTTT. Its translation: CASSLDTGSMNTEACF.

This clonotype showed up many times. J is TRBJ2-7 and V is TRBV20-1, with a tentative D call TRBD1 (6 bases). Between the trimmed V and J ends, which lost 6 bases and 0 bases, there was a span of 12 bases. Germline V CDR1 and CDR2: DFQATT, SNEGSKA (reference sequence). The CDR3 sequence is 13 residues long. CDR3: CSAHPQGSYEQYF. The DNA for the CDR3 is TGCAGTGCCCATCCACAGGGCTCCTACGAGCAGTACTTC.

Ten or more counts support this clonotype. V is TRBV2 and J is TRBJ2-5; TRBD1 is a possible D gene (6 bases). V was pared by 8 bases and J by 7 bases, with 14 bases between. The CDR3 is 12 residues long. In germline, CDR1 is SNHLY, CDR2 FYNNEI. The CDR3 protein is CASQGSQGTQYF. The CDR3, as DNA: TGTGCCAGCCAGGGGTCCCAGGGGACCCAGTACTTC.

This clonotype showed up just a few times. The CDR3 here is CASQGQGGETQYF. Here the CDR3 DNA reads TGTGCCAGTCAAGGGCAGGGGGGAGAGACCCAGTACTTC. The V call is TRBV12-3 or TRBV12-4, the J call TRBJ2-5; TRBD1 might be the D (7 bases). Trimming left V 9 bases short and J 4 bases short, with 15 bases between. The CDR3 length is 13 residues.

Comment on this clonotype: The germline gene is not matched at one end of the junction; a read error may be the cause. The CDR3 reads CASGYGTSYGYTF. DNA of the CDR3: TGTGCCAGCGGTTACGGGACAAGCTATGGCTACACCTTC. This sequence joins TRBV6-2 or TRBV6-3 and TRBJ1-2; D is perhaps TRBD1 (6 bases). The CDR3 is made up of 13 amino acids. Germline CDR1 and CDR2: MNHEY and SVGEGT.

This clonotype was seen many times. The gene calls are TRBV10-3 and TRBJ1-5; the D is unclear. CDR1 ENHRY and CDR2 SYGVKD come from the germline V gene. Trimming cost V 3 bases and J 7 bases, with 16 bases left between them. The CDR3 loop spans 15 amino acids. For the CDR3, the DNA is TGTGCCATCAGTGACAGTCAGTTGGTGGAACAGCCCCAGCATTTT. Translating gives CAISDSQLVEQPQHF.

This clonotype has a count of ten or more. This chain joins TRBV11-3 and TRBJ2-5, with D perhaps matching TRBD2 (5 bases). Germline assignment: CDR1 SGHNT and CDR2 YENEEA. Trimming removed 2 bases at V and 5 bases at J, with 9 bases between. There are 13 residues in the CDR3. CDR3 DNA: TGTGCCAGCAGCTTAACTAGTGGGGAGACCCAGTACTTC. Protein sequence: CASSLTSGETQYF.

This sequence joins TRBV29-1 and TRBJ2-2, with D perhaps TRBD2 (6 bases). The CDR3 is made up of 13 amino acids. CDR1 SQVTM and CDR2 ANQGSEA come from the germline V gene. The V and J ends lost 4 bases and 6 bases respectively, with 12 bases between them. CDR3 sequence: CSVGLREAGELFF. The CDR3 DNA follows: TGCAGCGTTGGGTTGAGGGAGGCCGGGGAGCTGTTTTTT.

This clonotype was counted at least ten times. The chain links TRBV25-1 to TRBJ2-4; TRBD1 matches at 8 bases. Germline CDR1 and CDR2: MGHDK and SYGVNS. CDR3 length equals 12 residues. V lost 4 bases, J lost 7 bases, and 0 bases stayed unmatched. CDR3 protein: CASSGDRNIQYF. CDR3 nucleotide sequence: TGTGCCAGCAGTGGGGACAGGAACATTCAGTACTTC.

Ten or more counts support this clonotype. V gene TRBV28 combines with J gene TRBJ1-5; weak D call: TRBD1 (6 bases). Germline V CDR1 and CDR2: MDHEN, SYDVKM. The CDR3 is made up of 16 amino acids. Between the trimmed V and J ends, which lost 2 bases and 2 bases, there was a span of 13 bases. CDR3 sequence (DNA): TGTGCCAGCAGTTTAGGGGGCGCAAGGGGCAATCAGCCCCAGCATTTT. Translation gives CASSLGGARGNQPQHF.

This clonotype was detected ten times or more. The chain has TRBV19 and TRBJ2-2, with TRBD2 matching over 14 bases. The V gene end was trimmed by 4 bases and the J gene end by 3 bases; junction bases not matched to a gene: 7. This CDR3 region has 18 residues. The germline V gene encodes CDR1 LNHDA and CDR2 SQIVND (reference sequence). The CDR3, as DNA: TGTGCCAGTAGTAAGAGACTAGCGGGAGGGCCGCACACCGGGGAGCTGTTTTTT. It translates to CASSKRLAGGPHTGELFF. Using reference TRBV19 and TRBJ2-2 for the parts outside the CDR3, the full variable domain is DGGITQSPKYLFRKEGQNVTLSCEQNLNHDAMYWYRQDPGQGLRLIYYSQIVNDFQKGDIAEGYSVSREKKESFPLTVTSAQKNPTAFYLCASSKRLAGGPHTGELFFGEGSRLTVL.

The CDR3 DNA follows: TGTGCCAGCAGAATCTTAGGGACAGGGGGCTCTGCGAATCAGCCCCAGCATTTT. Translated: CASRILGTGGSANQPQHF. The V gene is TRBV6-2 or TRBV6-3, the J gene TRBJ1-5, with 12 bases lining up with TRBD1. CDR1 is MNHEY, CDR2 SVGEGT, per germline. The CDR3 runs to 18 residues. V lost 6 bases, J lost 4 bases, and 13 bases stayed unmatched.

This clonotype was picked up many times. This sequence joins TRBV12-3 or TRBV12-4 and TRBJ1-5; no firm D call. The length of the CDR3 is 14 residues. The ends were cut back, 3 bases at V and 7 bases at J, with 13 bases in the middle. In nucleotides, the CDR3 is TGTGCCAGCAGTTTTGTCGATCAGACGCAGCCCCAGCATTTT. Translating it yields CASSFVDQTQPQHF.

The V call is TRBV6-2 or TRBV6-3, the J call TRBJ2-7, with D possibly TRBD1 on 6 matching bases. CDR3 length: 14 residues. Deletions cut 7 bases from V and 3 bases from J, with 16 bases between. Per the germline V gene, CDR1 is MNHEY and CDR2 is SVGEGT. CDR3 bases: TGTGCCAGCACCTTGAACAGGGCGAACTACGAGCAGTACTTC. Its protein product is CASTLNRANYEQYF.

This clonotype was counted at least ten times. This rearrangement joins TRBV25-1 to TRBJ2-2, with D perhaps given as TRBD1 or TRBD2 (6 bases each). V dropped 6 bases and J dropped 5 bases, with 19 bases sitting between them. Per the germline V gene, CDR1 is MGHDK and CDR2 is SYGVNS. The CDR3 contains 16 residues. The CDR3 nucleotides read TGTGCCAGCAGAGAGGTGGGGGGCGCCGGGACCGGGGAGCTGTTTTTT. It translates to CASREVGGAGTGELFF.